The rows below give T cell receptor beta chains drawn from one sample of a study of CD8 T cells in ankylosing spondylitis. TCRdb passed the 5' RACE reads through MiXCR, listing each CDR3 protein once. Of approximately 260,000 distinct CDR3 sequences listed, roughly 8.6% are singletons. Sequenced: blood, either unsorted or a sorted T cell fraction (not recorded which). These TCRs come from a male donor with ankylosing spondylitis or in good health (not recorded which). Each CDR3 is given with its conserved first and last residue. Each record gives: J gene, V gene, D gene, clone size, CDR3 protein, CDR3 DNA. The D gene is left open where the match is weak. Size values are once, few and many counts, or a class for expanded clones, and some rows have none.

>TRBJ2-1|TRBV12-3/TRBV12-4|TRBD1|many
CASSSTIDRDPYNEQFF
TGTGCCAGCAGTTCGACCATTGACAGGGACCCCTACAATGAGCAGTTCTTC
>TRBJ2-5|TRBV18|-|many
CASSRRQNPQETQYF
TGTGCCAGCTCGCGAAGGCAGAATCCTCAAGAGACCCAGTACTTC
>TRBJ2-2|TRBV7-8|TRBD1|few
CASSLASGQGAGELFF
TGTGCCAGCAGCTTAGCCTCGGGACAGGGGGCCGGGGAGCTGTTTTTT
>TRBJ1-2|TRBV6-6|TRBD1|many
CATATGGDGYTF
TGTGCCACCGCGACAGGGGGCGATGGCTACACCTTC
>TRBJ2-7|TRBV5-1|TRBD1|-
CASTDRVEQYF
TGCGCCAGCACGGACAGGGTCGAGCAGTACTTC
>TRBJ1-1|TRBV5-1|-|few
CASREDIMNTEAFF
TGCGCCAGCAGGGAGGACATCATGAACACTGAAGCTTTCTTT
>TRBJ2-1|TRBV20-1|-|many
CSAREALEQFF
TGCAGTGCTAGGGAAGCTCTGGAGCAGTTCTTC
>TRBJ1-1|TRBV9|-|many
CASSGGQNTEAFF
TGTGCCAGCAGCGGGGGACAGAACACTGAAGCTTTCTTT
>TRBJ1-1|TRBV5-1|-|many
CASSRAPGEDTEAFF
TGCGCCAGCAGCAGGGCCCCAGGGGAGGACACTGAAGCTTTCTTT
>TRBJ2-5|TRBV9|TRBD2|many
CASSVRPSGGKETQYF
TGTGCCAGCAGCGTACGGCCTAGCGGGGGAAAAGAGACCCAGTACTTC
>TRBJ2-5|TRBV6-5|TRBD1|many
CASSYTRDRVGETQYF
TGTGCCAGCAGTTACACCCGGGACAGGGTAGGAGAGACCCAGTACTTC
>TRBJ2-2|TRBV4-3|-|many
CASSQDVRGIGELFF
TGCGCCAGCAGCCAAGATGTACGGGGGATCGGGGAGCTGTTTTTT
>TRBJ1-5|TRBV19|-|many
CASSIESGQPQHF
TGTGCCAGTAGTATAGAATCTGGTCAGCCCCAGCATTTT
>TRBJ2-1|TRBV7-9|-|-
CASSPPAYGNNEQFF
TGTGCCAGCAGCCCTCCCGCGTATGGGAACAATGAGCAGTTCTTC
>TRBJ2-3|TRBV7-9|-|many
CASRGGQGTDTQYF
TGTGCCAGCAGGGGAGGACAGGGCACAGATACGCAGTATTTT
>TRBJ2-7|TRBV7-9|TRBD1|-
CASSLGTGHVDEQYF
TGTGCCAGCAGCTTGGGGACAGGGCACGTTGACGAGCAGTACTTC
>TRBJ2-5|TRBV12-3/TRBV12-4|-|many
CASSFGRQETQYF
TGTGCCAGCAGTTTCGGCAGGCAGGAGACCCAGTACTTC
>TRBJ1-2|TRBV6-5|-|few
CASSYLQGYGYTF
TGTGCCAGCAGTTATCTTCAGGGTTATGGCTACACCTTC
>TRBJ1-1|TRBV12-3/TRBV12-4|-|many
CASRSRGTEAFF
TGTGCCAGCAGATCCAGGGGAACGGAAGCTTTCTTT
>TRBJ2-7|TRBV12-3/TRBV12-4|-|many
CASSLGSRSYEQYF
TGTGCCAGCAGTTTAGGGAGCCGCTCCTACGAGCAGTACTTC
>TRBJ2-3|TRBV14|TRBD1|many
CASSQRGTVTDTQYF
TGTGCCAGCAGCCAAAGGGGGACAGTAACAGATACGCAGTATTTT
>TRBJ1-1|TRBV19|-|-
CATLPPGGEHTEAFF
TGTGCCACCCTTCCCCCCGGGGGAGAGCACACTGAAGCTTTCTTT
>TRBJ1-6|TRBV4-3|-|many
CASSQELLESNSPLHF
TGCGCCAGCAGCCAAGAACTCCTGGAGAGTAATTCACCCCTCCACTTT
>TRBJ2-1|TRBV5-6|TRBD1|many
CASSPTGARYNEQFF
TGTGCCAGCAGCCCGACAGGGGCCCGTTACAATGAGCAGTTCTTC
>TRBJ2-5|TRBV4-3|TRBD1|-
CASSQSGRGSGETQYF
TGCGCCAGCAGCCAATCGGGCAGGGGGTCCGGGGAGACCCAGTACTTC
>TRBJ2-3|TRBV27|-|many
CASSLWDSSTDTQYF
TGTGCCAGCAGTTTATGGGACTCCAGCACAGATACGCAGTATTTT
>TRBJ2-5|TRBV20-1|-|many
CSASWATPGPETQYF
TGCAGTGCTAGTTGGGCAACACCGGGTCCAGAGACCCAGTACTTC
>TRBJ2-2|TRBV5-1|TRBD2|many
CASSPMVGGAIGELFF
TGCGCCAGCAGCCCAATGGTCGGGGGGGCGATCGGGGAGCTGTTTTTT
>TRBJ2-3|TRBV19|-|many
CASSIVATDTQYF
TGTGCCAGTAGTATAGTGGCGACAGATACGCAGTATTTT
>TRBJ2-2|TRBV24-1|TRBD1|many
CATSDLNRGNTGELFF
TGTGCCACCAGTGATTTGAACAGGGGAAACACCGGGGAGCTGTTTTTT
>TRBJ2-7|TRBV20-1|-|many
CSAQGGFGNEQYF
TGCAGTGCCCAGGGGGGGTTTGGGAACGAGCAGTACTTC
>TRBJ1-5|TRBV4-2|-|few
CASSQDMAGNQPQHF
TGTGCCAGCAGCCAAGATATGGCAGGCAATCAGCCCCAGCATTTT